This T cell receptor beta chain was identified during a study of blood T cell repertoires in COVID-19. The protocol was immunoSEQ multiplex PCR, while the TCRdb copy is restricted to in-frame clones and leaves out a portion. This table has roughly 68,000 clones, roughly 87% appearing once. Sequenced: peripheral blood. This TCR derives from a man in his fifties with acute or convalescent COVID-19.

For the CDR3, the DNA is TGTGCCAGCAGCCCCATAGGGGGGAACACTGAAGCTTTCTTT. Residues: CASSPIGGNTEAFF. This chain connects TRBV7-7 to TRBJ1-1; tentatively, D is TRBD1 (6 bases). V was shortened by 5 bases and J by 1 base, with 11 bases between the two germline ends. CDR3 length: 14 residues. Germline CDR1 is SSHAT and CDR2 is FNYEAQ (reference sequence).